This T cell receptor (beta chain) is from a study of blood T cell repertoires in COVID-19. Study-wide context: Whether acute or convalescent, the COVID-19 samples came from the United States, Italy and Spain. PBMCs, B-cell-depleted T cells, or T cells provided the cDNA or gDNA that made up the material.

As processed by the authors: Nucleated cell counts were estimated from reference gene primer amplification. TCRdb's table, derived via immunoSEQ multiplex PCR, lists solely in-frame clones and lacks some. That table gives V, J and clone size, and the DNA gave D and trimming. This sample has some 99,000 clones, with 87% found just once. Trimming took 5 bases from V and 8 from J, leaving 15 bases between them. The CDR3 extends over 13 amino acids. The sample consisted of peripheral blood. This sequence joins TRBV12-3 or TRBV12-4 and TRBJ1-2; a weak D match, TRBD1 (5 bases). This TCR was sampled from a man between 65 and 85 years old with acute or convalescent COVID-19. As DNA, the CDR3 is TGTGCCAGCAGTACCCAGGGCTGGGAAGGCTACACCTTC. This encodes CASSTQGWEGYTF.